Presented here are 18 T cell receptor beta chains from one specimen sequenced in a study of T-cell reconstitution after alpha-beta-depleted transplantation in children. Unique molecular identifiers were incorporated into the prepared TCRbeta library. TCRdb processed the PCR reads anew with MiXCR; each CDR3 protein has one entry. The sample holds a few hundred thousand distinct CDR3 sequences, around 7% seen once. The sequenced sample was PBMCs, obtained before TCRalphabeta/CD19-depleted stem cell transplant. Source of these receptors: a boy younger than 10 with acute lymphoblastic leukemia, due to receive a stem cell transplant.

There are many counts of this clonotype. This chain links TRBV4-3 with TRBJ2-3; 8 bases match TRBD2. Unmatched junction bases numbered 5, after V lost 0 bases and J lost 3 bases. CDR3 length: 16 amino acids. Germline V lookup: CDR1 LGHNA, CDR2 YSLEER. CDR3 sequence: CASSQENSGITDTQYF. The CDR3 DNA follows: TGCGCCAGCAGCCAAGAGAATAGCGGGATAACAGATACGCAGTATTTT.

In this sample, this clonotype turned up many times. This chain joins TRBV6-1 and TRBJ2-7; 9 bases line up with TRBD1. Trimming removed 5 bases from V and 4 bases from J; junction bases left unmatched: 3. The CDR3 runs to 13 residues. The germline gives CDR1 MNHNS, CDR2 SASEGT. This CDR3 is CASSMDRGYEQYF. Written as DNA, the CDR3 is TGTGCCAGCAGTATGGACAGGGGATACGAGCAGTACTTC.

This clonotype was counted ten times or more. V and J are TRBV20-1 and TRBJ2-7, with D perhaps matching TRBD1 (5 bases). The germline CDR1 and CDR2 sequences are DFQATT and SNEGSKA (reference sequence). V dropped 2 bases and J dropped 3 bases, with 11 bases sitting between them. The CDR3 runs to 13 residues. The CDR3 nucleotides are TGCAGTGCTAGAAGGGGTTTGGACTACGAGCAGTACTTC. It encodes CSARRGLDYEQYF.

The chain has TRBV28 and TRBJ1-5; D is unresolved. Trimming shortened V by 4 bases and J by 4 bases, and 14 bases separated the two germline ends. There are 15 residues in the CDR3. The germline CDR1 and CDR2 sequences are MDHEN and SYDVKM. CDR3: CASSSDGPGNQPQHF. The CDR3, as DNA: TGTGCCAGCAGTTCGGACGGACCAGGAAATCAGCCCCAGCATTTT.

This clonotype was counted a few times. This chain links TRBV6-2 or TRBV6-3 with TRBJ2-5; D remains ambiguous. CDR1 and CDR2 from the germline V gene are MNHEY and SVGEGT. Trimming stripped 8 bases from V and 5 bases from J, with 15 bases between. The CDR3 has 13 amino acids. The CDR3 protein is CASSGNVMETQYF. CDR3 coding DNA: TGTGCCAGCTCCGGTAACGTTATGGAGACCCAGTACTTC.

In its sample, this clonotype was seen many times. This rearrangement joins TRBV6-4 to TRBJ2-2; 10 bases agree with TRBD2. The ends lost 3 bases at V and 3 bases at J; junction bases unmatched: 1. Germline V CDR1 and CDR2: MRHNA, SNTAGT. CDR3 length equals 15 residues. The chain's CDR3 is CASSEGTSDTGELFF. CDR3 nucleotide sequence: TGTGCCAGCAGTGAGGGGACTAGCGACACCGGGGAGCTGTTTTTT.

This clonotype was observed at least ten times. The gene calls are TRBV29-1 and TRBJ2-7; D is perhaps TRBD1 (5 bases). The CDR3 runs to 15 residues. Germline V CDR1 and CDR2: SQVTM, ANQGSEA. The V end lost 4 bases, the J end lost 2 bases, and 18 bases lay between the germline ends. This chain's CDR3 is CSVVGAEGVPYEQYF. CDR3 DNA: TGCAGCGTTGTTGGGGCGGAAGGGGTCCCCTACGAGCAGTACTTC.

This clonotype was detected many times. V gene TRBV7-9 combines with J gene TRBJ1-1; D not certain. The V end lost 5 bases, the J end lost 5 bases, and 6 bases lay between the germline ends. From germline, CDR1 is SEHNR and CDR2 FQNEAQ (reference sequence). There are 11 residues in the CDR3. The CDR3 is CASSRATEAFF. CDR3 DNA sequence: TGTGCCAGCAGCCGAGCTACTGAAGCTTTCTTT.

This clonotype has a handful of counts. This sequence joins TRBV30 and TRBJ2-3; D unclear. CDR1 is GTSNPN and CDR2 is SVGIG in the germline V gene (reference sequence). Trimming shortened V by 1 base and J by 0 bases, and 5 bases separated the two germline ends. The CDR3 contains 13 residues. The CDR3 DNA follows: TGTGCCTGGAGTGGCGCTAGCACAGATACGCAGTATTTT. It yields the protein CAWSGASTDTQYF.

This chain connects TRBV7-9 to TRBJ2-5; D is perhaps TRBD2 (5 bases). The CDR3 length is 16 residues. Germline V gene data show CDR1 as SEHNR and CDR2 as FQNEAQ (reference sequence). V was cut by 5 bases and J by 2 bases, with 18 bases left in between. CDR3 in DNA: TGTGCCAGCAGCAAAGGCCAAGCGGTGACACAAGAGACCCAGTACTTC. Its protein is CASSKGQAVTQETQYF.

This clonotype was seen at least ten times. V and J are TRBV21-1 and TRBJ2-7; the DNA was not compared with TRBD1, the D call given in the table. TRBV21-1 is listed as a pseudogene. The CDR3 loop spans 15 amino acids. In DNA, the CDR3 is TGTGCCAGCAGCAAGTGCCGGGGACAGACCTACGAGCAGTACTTC. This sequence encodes CASSKCRGQTYEQYF.

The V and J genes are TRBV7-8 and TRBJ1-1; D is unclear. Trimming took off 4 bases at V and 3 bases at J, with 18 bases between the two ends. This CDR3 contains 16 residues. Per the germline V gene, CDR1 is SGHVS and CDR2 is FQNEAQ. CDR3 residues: CASSSLSWMEDTEAFF. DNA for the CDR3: TGTGCCAGCAGCTCCTTAAGTTGGATGGAGGACACTGAAGCTTTCTTT.

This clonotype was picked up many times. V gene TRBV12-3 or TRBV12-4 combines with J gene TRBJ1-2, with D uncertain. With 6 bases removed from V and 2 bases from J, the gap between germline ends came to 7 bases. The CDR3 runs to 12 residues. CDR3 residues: CASRIQNYGYTF. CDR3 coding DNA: TGTGCCAGCAGGATACAGAACTATGGCTACACCTTC.

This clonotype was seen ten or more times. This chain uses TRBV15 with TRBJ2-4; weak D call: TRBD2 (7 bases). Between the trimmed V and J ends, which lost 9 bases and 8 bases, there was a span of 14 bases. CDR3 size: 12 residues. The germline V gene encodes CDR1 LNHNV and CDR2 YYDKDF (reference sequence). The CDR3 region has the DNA TGTGCCACAAAGGGGGGGGTGGACATTCAGTACTTC. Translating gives CATKGGVDIQYF.

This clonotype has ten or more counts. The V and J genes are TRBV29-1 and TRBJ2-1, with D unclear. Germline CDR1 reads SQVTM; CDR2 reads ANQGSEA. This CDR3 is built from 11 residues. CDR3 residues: CTVVPHNEQFF. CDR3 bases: TGCACCGTAGTCCCACACAATGAGCAGTTCTTC.

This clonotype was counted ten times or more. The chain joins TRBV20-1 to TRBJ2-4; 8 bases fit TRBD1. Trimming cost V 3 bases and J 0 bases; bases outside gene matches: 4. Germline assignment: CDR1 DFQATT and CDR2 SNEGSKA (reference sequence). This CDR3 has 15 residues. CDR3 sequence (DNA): TGCAGTGCTAGCTGGACAGGGCTAGCCAAAAACATTCAGTACTTC. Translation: CSASWTGLAKNIQYF.

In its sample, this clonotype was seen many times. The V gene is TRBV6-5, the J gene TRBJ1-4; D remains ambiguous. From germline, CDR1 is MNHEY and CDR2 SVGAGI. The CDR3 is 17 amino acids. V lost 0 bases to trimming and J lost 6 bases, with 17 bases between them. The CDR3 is CASSYSHLGPEDEKLFF. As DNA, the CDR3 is TGTGCCAGCAGTTACTCACACCTTGGCCCGGAGGATGAAAAACTGTTTTTT.

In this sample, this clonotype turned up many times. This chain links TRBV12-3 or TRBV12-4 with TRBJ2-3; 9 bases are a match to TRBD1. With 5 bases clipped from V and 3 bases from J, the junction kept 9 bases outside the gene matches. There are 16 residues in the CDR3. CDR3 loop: CASSQLPGQGTDTQYF. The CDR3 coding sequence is TGTGCCAGCAGTCAGCTACCGGGACAGGGAACAGATACGCAGTATTTT.